This TCR beta chain was captured in a study of T cell changes during pregnancy in multiple sclerosis. Profiling relied on immunoSEQ multiplex PCR, and the TCRdb table lists in-frame clones only, not all of them. The sample carries 39,000 or so clones, about 90% recorded once. Per the germline V gene, CDR1 is SQVTM and CDR2 is ANQGSEA. CDR3 length: 17 amino acids. Trimming took 1 base from V and 4 from J, leaving 22 bases between them. The material sequenced was CD8+ T cells from peripheral blood mononuclear cells, taken in the first trimester of pregnancy. This chain connects TRBV29-1 to TRBJ1-1; the D gene is possibly TRBD1 (6 bases). The sequence derives from a female donor with multiple sclerosis, enrolled in a pregnancy study. CDR3 sequence (DNA): TGCAGCGTTGAAGGGGAGGGGGGGGGCGAGATAGCCACTGAAGCTTTCTTT. Translating it yields CSVEGEGGGEIATEAFF.